Below are 6 T cell receptor beta chains sequenced from a single sample in a study of technical replicates of blood from a handful of donors (TCRdb year 2017). The library was prepared using the immunoSEQ multiplex PCR assay. Here the immuneACCESS table is served through TCRdb, limited to in-frame sequences with V and J called. Missing clones are a known gap in these copies; in checked studies unresolved V genes cover under half, and the rest lacks a known reason. This sample comprises 15,000 to 20,000 clones, 87% of them detected only once. The ten largest clones add up to roughly 13% of the sample. The sample comprised PBMCs. The receptors were sampled from a human donor in good health.

The gene calls are TRBV11-2 and TRBJ2-7; the D gene is possibly TRBD2 (5 bases). The length of the CDR3 is 13 residues. Trimming shortened V by 5 bases and J by 7 bases, and 15 bases separated the two germline ends. In germline, CDR1 is SGHAT, CDR2 FQNNGV. The CDR3 is CASSPTRAWEQYF. The CDR3 DNA sequence: TGTGCCAGCAGCCCCACGAGGGCTTGGGAGCAGTACTTC.

The rearrangement links TRBV29-1 to TRBJ1-2; 8 positions match TRBD1. The germline CDR1 and CDR2 sequences are SQVTM and ANQGSEA. This CDR3 has 15 amino acids. Trimming at V came to 6 bases and at J to 0 bases, leaving 9 bases not matched to a gene. The CDR3 region is CSVREQGVSNYGYTF. The DNA of the CDR3 is TGCAGCGTGAGGGAACAGGGGGTCTCTAACTATGGCTACACCTTC.

The gene calls are TRBV10-2 and TRBJ1-1, with D uncertain. The ends were cut back, 4 bases at V and 5 bases at J, with 14 bases in the middle. The CDR3 length is 14 residues. The V gene's germline CDR1 is WSHSY and CDR2 SAAADI. The DNA for the CDR3 is TGCGCCAGCAGTGCTACACGGGTCGGGACTGAAGCTTTCTTT. Its protein product is CASSATRVGTEAFF.

The chain employs TRBV5-4 and TRBJ2-5, with 10 bases that match TRBD2. The junction had 11 bases not matched to a gene; V was cut back by 3 bases and J by 6 bases. The CDR3 is 16 amino acids. CDR1 and CDR2 (germline): SGHNT, YYREEE (reference sequence). CDR3 nucleotides: TGTGCCAGCAGCTGGGGAGCGGGAGGGCCGAGGAAGACCCAGTACTTC. Its protein product is CASSWGAGGPRKTQYF.

The chain joins TRBV28 to TRBJ1-1; possibly TRBD1 for D (5 bases). Between the trimmed V and J ends, which lost 0 bases and 5 bases, there was a span of 10 bases. Germline CDR1 MDHEN, CDR2 SYDVKM. The CDR3 runs to 14 residues. DNA of the CDR3: TGTGCCAGCAGTTTATGGGGGCTGGAGACTGAAGCTTTCTTT. It is translated as CASSLWGLETEAFF.

The chain joins TRBV2 to TRBJ2-1; 13 bases are shared with TRBD2. Looked up from germline, CDR1 is SNHLY and CDR2 is FYNNEI. The CDR3 contains 14 residues. The junction had 3 bases not matched to a gene; V was cut back by 3 bases and J by 10 bases. The CDR3 reads CASSEVLAGGEQFF. The CDR3 region has the DNA TGTGCCAGCAGTGAGGTACTAGCGGGAGGGGAGCAGTTCTTC.